This TCR beta chain was recorded in a study of blood T cells in healthy people across ages. Study-wide points: Relative to aged donors, long-lived donors carried more naive CD4+ cells and displayed higher diversity. In these data, TCR beta diversity tracked strongly with naive T cell percentage. The study lacked donor CMV status, which possibly confounded expanded clonotype changes.

From germline, CDR1 is MGHRA and CDR2 YSYEKL. The CDR3 length is 16 residues. With V trimmed by 0 bases and J by 3 bases, 6 bases remained unmatched. This clonotype was seen ten or more times. Its antigen remains unknown. For the second PCR, which ran for about 6 to 11 cycles, a sample-barcoded 5' primer and a J-beta primer mix were used. Each of the cDNA molecules was tagged by a template-switch adaptor with 12 random nucleotides. TCRdb re-called the 5' RACE reads through MiXCR, storing one row per CDR3 protein. Of fewer than 950,000 distinct CDR3 sequences in the sample, under 40% are singletons; the top ten hold roughly 13%.

The sample comprised blood. The rearrangement joins TRBV4-1 to TRBJ2-7; 9 bases map to TRBD1. The sequence was obtained from a young man in good health. The CDR3 bases are TGCGCCAGCAGCCAAGATGTGGGACAGGGATACTACGAGCAGTACTTC. It is translated as CASSQDVGQGYYEQYF.